The present T cell receptor beta chain was sequenced within a study of beta chain features in type 1 diabetes. Trimming shortened V by 4 bases and J by 1 base, and 15 bases separated the two germline ends. Germline CDR1 SGHKS, CDR2 YYEKEE (reference sequence). CDR3 length: 16 amino acids. This clone was detected only a few times. Expressed TCRB transcripts got sequenced, as all isolated RNA was reverse transcribed. Only in-frame clones appear in the TCRdb table, and some are missing; sequencing was by immunoSEQ multiplex PCR. The top ten hold about 0.097% of the sample, which has over 500,000 clones, about a sixth seen once.

The chain has TRBV5-5 and TRBJ2-4, with D perhaps matching TRBD1 or TRBD2 (6 bases each). The source material was naive CD4+ T cells from blood. This TCR came from a young man in good health. Written as DNA, the CDR3 is TGTGCCAGCAGCCCTGACAGGAGGGGTGCCAAAAACATTCAGTACTTC. It yields the protein CASSPDRRGAKNIQYF.